The 3 T cell receptor beta chains listed next were all sequenced from one sample in a study of PD-L1 blockade in urothelial cancer. Time point noted: pretreatment peripheral blood. The table came from immunoSEQ multiplex PCR; TCRdb's copy has only in-frame clones and leaves some out. The table includes tens of thousands of clones, about 89% detected once. Sequences were derived from PBMCs, sampled around atezolizumab (anti-PD-L1) treatment. These receptors were taken from a woman of 80 years or more with urothelial cancer.

V and J are TRBV28 and TRBJ2-1, with TRBD2 matching 9 bases. The CDR3 totals 16 residues. V shed 11 bases, J shed 1 base, and the junction held 12 bases outside the gene matches. CDR1 and CDR2 (germline): MDHEN, SYDVKM. CDR3 residues: CAAFAGGPRSYNEQFF. CDR3 sequence (DNA): TGTGCCGCGTTTGCGGGAGGGCCTAGGTCCTACAATGAGCAGTTCTTC.

V gene TRBV7-9 combines with J gene TRBJ2-7; weak D call: TRBD2 (6 bases). The CDR3 has 16 amino acids. V was trimmed by 3 bases and J by 2 bases, leaving 17 bases between them. Germline lookup yields CDR1 SEHNR and CDR2 FQNEAQ (reference sequence). CDR3 sequence: CASSFLSRGLTYEQYF. CDR3 nucleotides: TGTGCCAGCAGCTTTTTGTCGCGGGGATTGACCTACGAGCAGTACTTC. The variable domain in full, completed from reference TRBV7-9 and TRBJ2-7, reads DTGVSQNPRHKITKRGQNVTFRCDPISEHNRLYWYRQTLGQGPEFLTYFQNEAQLEKSRLLSDRFSAERPKGSFSTLEIQRTEQGDSAMYLCASSFLSRGLTYEQYFGPGTRLTVT.

J is TRBJ2-7 and V is TRBV6-6, with TRBD1 matching 8 bases. Trimming cost V 2 bases and J 1 base; bases outside gene matches: 7. Germline V gives CDR1 MNHNY, CDR2 SVGAGI (reference sequence). This CDR3 has 16 amino acids. CDR3 sequence: CASSYGRGPFSYEQYF. In nucleotides, the CDR3 is TGTGCCAGCAGTTACGGCAGGGGGCCTTTTTCCTACGAGCAGTACTTC.